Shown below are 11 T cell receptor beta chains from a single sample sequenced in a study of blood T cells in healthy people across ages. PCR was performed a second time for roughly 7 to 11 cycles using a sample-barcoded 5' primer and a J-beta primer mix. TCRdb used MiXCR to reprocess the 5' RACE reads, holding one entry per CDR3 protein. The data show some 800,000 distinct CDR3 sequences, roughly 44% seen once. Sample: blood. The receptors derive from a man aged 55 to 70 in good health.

The CDR3 spells CASSSGQGRTYEQYF. CDR3 DNA sequence: TGTGCCAGCAGTTCTGGACAGGGGCGAACCTACGAGCAGTACTTC. V is TRBV2 and J is TRBJ2-7; 9 bases fit TRBD1. Germline V lookup: CDR1 SNHLY, CDR2 FYNNEI. The V and J ends lost 5 bases and 2 bases, in that order; junction bases with no gene match: 7. The CDR3 has 15 residues.

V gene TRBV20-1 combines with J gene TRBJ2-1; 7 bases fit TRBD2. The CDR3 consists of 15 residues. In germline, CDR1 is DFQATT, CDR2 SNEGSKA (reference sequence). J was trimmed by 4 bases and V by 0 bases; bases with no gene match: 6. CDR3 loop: CSARDRAGLYNEQFF. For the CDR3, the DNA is TGCAGTGCTAGAGATAGAGCGGGGCTTTACAATGAGCAGTTCTTC.

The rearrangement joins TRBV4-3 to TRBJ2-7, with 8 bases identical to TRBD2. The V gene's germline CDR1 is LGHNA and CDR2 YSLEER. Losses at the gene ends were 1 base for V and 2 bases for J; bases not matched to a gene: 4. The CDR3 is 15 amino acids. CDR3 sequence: CASSQGAGAPYEQYF. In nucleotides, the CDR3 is TGCGCCAGCAGCCAAGGAGCGGGGGCCCCCTACGAGCAGTACTTC.

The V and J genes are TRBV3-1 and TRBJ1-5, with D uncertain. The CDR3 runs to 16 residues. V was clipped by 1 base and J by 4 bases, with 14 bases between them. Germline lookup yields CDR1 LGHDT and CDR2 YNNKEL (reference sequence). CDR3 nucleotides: TGTGCCAGCAGCCAAGCGGCGGCGGGGTATAATCAGCCCCAGCATTTT. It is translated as CASSQAAAGYNQPQHF.

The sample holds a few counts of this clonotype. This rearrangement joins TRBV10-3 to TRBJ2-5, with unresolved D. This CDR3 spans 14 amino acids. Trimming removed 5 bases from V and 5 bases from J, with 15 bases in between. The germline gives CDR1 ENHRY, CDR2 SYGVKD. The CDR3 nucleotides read TGTGCCATCAGTCGACCTGGGCTGGGGGAGACCCAGTACTTC. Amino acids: CAISRPGLGETQYF.

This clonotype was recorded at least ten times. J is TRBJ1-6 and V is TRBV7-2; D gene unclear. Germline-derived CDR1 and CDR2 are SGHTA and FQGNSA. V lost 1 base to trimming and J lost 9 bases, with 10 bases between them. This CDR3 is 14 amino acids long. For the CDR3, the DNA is TGTGCCAGCAGCTTAGGCTCCTGGGCTTCACCCCTCCACTTT. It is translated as CASSLGSWASPLHF.

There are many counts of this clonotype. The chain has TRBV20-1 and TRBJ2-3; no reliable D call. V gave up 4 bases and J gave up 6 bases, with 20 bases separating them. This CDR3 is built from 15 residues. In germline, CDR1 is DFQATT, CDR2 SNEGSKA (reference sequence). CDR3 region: CSAISRANQGDTQYF. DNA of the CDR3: TGCAGTGCTATCTCCCGGGCCAATCAAGGGGATACGCAGTATTTT.

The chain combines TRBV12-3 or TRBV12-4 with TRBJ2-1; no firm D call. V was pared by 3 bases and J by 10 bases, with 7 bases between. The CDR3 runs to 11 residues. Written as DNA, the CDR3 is TGTGCCAGCAGTTTTAAGGGCGAGCAGTTCTTC. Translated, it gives CASSFKGEQFF.

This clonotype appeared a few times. The chain's CDR3 is CASRSRKSSSYNEQFF. The CDR3 coding sequence is TGTGCCAGCAGAAGTCGGAAATCGAGCTCCTACAATGAGCAGTTCTTC. The gene calls are TRBV2 and TRBJ2-1; no firm D call. Deletions cut 6 bases from V and 0 bases from J, with 15 bases between. CDR3 length: 16 residues. Germline V gene lookup returns CDR1 SNHLY and CDR2 FYNNEI.

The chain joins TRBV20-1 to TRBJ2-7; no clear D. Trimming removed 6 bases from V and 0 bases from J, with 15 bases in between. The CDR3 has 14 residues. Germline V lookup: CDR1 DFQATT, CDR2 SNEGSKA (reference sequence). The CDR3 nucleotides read TGCAGTGCCGCTAAAGCCGGCAGCTCCTACGAGCAGTACTTC. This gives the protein CSAAKAGSSYEQYF.

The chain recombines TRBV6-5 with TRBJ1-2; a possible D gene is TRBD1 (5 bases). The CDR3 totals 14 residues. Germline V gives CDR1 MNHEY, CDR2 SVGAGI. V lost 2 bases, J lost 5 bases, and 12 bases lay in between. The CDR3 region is CASSYRDGTYGYTF. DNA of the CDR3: TGTGCCAGCAGTTACCGGGACGGGACGTATGGCTACACCTTC.